This T cell receptor (beta chain) was recorded in a study of control samples from healthy donors and cancer patients. The data were produced by immunoSEQ multiplex PCR, yet TCRdb's version contains in-frame clones alone and is incomplete. Among about 140,000 clones listed, roughly 89% were seen once. Trimming took off 7 bases at V and 0 bases at J, with 10 bases between the two ends. Germline V gives CDR1 SNHLY, CDR2 FYNNEI. This CDR3 is built from 13 residues. The genes are TRBV2 and TRBJ2-7; D unresolved. Sequencing was done on a sample of blood. The sequence was collected from a man between 18 and 35 years old in good health. DNA of the CDR3: TGTGCCAGCAATCACAAGAGCTCCTACGAGCAGTACTTC. This sequence encodes CASNHKSSYEQYF.